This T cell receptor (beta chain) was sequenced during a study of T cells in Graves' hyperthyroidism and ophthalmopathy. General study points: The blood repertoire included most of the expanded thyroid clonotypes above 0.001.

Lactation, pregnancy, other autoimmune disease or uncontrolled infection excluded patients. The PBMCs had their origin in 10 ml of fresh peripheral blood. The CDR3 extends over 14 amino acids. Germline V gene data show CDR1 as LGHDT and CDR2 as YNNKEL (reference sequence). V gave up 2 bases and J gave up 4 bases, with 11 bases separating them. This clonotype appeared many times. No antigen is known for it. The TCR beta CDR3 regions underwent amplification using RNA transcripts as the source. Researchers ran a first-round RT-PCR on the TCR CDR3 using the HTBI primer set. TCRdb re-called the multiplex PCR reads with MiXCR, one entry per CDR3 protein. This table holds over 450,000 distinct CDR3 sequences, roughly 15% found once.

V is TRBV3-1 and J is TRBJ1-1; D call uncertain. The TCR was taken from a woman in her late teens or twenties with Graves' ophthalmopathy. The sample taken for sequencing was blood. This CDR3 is CASSQLLGITEAFF. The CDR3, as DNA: TGTGCCAGCAGCCAACTCTTGGGTATCACTGAAGCTTTCTTT.